The following is a T cell receptor beta chain sequence with its context. Its target is not known. Primed by a sample-barcoded 5' primer and a J-beta primer mix, a second PCR proceeded for roughly 7 to 12 cycles. TCRdb called the 5' RACE reads again in MiXCR, with one record for every CDR3 protein. The sample shows about 780,000 distinct CDR3 sequences, about half of them seen only once. In germline, CDR1 is KGHSH, CDR2 LQKENI. The CDR3 sequence is 15 residues long. V gave up 2 bases and J gave up 2 bases, with 13 bases separating them. The data belong to a study of blood T cells in healthy people across ages. The study, taken as a whole, reports: Expanded clonotype changes were possibly confounded by unknown donor CMV status.

The sample taken for sequencing was blood. The receptor was isolated from an elderly man in good health. V is TRBV18 and J is TRBJ2-7; D perhaps matches TRBD1 (6 bases). CDR3 residues: CASSPEGAGAYEQYF. CDR3 sequence (DNA): TGTGCCAGCTCACCAGAAGGGGCAGGGGCCTACGAGCAGTACTTC.